The 31 T cell receptor beta chains below were found in one sample sequenced in a study of radiation and T cells in renal cell carcinoma. Sample time point: baseline pretreatment blood. Treatment in this sample: 15 Gy SBRT to primary tumor, nephrectomy 4 weeks later. This table comes from immunoSEQ multiplex PCR, and its TCRdb copy is limited to in-frame clones, with some not included. The sample shows 100,000 to 150,000 clones, about four fifths of them seen only once. The sequenced sample was blood, obtained from a patient whose treatment included radiotherapy and nephrectomy. The receptors were gathered from an older woman with renal cell carcinoma.

This chain links TRBV6-5 with TRBJ2-1; no definite D call. The CDR3 contains 12 residues. Trimming shortened V by 0 bases and J by 10 bases, and 7 bases separated the two germline ends. Germline V gene lookup returns CDR1 MNHEY and CDR2 SVGAGI. The CDR3 region has the DNA TGTGCCAGCAGTTACTCGTGGCGGGAGCAGTTCTTC. Residues: CASSYSWREQFF.

The chain links TRBV2 to TRBJ1-3; D not resolved. The germline gives CDR1 SNHLY, CDR2 FYNNEI. The CDR3 has 11 residues. The V end lost 9 bases, the J end lost 4 bases, and 7 bases lay between the germline ends. In DNA, the CDR3 is TGTGCCAGTTCGCGAGGAAACACCATATATTTT. Protein: CASSRGNTIYF.

The chain couples TRBV6-1 to TRBJ2-1, with D possibly matching TRBD2 (6 bases). Trimming removed 8 bases from V and 9 bases from J, with 20 bases in between. Germline V gene data show CDR1 as MNHNS and CDR2 as SASEGT. The CDR3 contains 14 residues. The DNA of the CDR3 is TGTGCCAGCGGTCGGGTGGGGGGAGAGGGTGAGCAGTTCTTC. Protein sequence: CASGRVGGEGEQFF.

The gene calls are TRBV7-9 and TRBJ2-5; TRBD1 matches at 7 bases. Germline V CDR1 and CDR2: SEHNR, FQNEAQ (reference sequence). V was pared by 5 bases and J by 5 bases, with 11 bases of the junction left unmatched. This CDR3 comprises 15 residues. This CDR3 is CASSLSTGLIETQYF. CDR3 nucleotide sequence: TGTGCCAGCAGCCTTTCGACAGGGTTGATTGAGACCCAGTACTTC.

This clone has just one count. V gene TRBV5-5 combines with J gene TRBJ1-5, with D hard to call. Germline lookup yields CDR1 SGHKS and CDR2 YYEKEE (reference sequence). The CDR3 is made up of 14 amino acids. V dropped 4 bases and J dropped 1 base, with 9 bases sitting between them. Here the CDR3 reads CASSPLASNQPQHF. CDR3 DNA sequence: TGTGCCAGCAGCCCCCTGGCGAGCAATCAGCCCCAGCATTTT.

DNA for the CDR3: TGTGCCAGCAGCGTAGCTAGCGGGCTCAATGAGCAGTTCTTC. Translating it yields CASSVASGLNEQFF. V gene TRBV9 combines with J gene TRBJ2-1, with 8 bases fitting TRBD2. Per the germline V gene, CDR1 is SGDLS and CDR2 is YYNGEE. CDR3 length equals 14 residues. The V segment lost 0 bases and the J segment 6 bases; nucleotides outside the gene matches: 2. Based on the CDR3 plus reference TRBV9 and TRBJ2-1, the full variable domain is DSGVTQTPKHLITATGQRVTLRCSPRSGDLSVYWYQQSLDQGLQFLIQYYNGEERAKGNILERFSAQQFPDLHSELNLSSLELGDSALYFCASSVASGLNEQFFGPGTRLTVL.

This chain links TRBV19 with TRBJ1-4, with no clear D. Trimming pared 6 bases from V and 11 bases from J, leaving 13 bases between. The CDR3 totals 12 residues. The germline V gene has CDR1 LNHDA and CDR2 SQIVND (reference sequence). This chain's CDR3 is CASRFVNGKLFF. The CDR3 DNA follows: TGTGCCAGTAGATTTGTTAACGGGAAACTGTTTTTT.

This clone came up once. The chain joins TRBV21-1 to TRBJ1-5; TRBD1, the table's D call, lacks a check against the DNA. TRBV21-1 constitutes a pseudogene. The CDR3 loop spans 15 amino acids. This CDR3 reads CASSPQGPGNQPQHF. The CDR3, as DNA: TGTGCCAGCAGCCCCCAGGGTCCGGGCAATCAGCCCCAGCATTTT.

The chain couples TRBV9 to TRBJ2-1; D uncertain. Trimming cost V 3 bases and J 0 bases, with 16 bases left between them. Looked up from germline, CDR1 is SGDLS and CDR2 is YYNGEE. CDR3 length equals 17 residues. CDR3 DNA: TGTGCCAGCAGCGCCCGACTCCCTCGAAGCTCCTACAATGAGCAGTTCTTC. As protein: CASSARLPRSSYNEQFF. The variable domain in full, with the rest retrieved from reference TRBV9 and TRBJ2-1, is DSGVTQTPKHLITATGQRVTLRCSPRSGDLSVYWYQQSLDQGLQFLIQYYNGEERAKGNILERFSAQQFPDLHSELNLSSLELGDSALYFCASSARLPRSSYNEQFFGPGTRLTVL.

Ten or more counts support this clone. This chain connects TRBV11-2 to TRBJ1-2; D call uncertain. V gave up 1 base and J gave up 3 bases, with 3 bases separating them. The CDR3 length is 12 residues. CDR1 is SGHAT, CDR2 FQNNGV, per germline. The CDR3 DNA reads as TGTGCCAGCAGCTTAGCATACTATGGCTACACCTTC. Amino acid sequence: CASSLAYYGYTF.

This rearrangement joins TRBV27 to TRBJ2-3, with TRBD2 matching 13 bases. From germline, CDR1 is MNHEY and CDR2 SMNVEV (reference sequence). The CDR3 totals 17 residues. V lost 6 bases to trimming and J lost 6 bases; unmatched junction nucleotides: 12. In DNA, the CDR3 is TGTGCCAGCAGGAGACTAGCGGGGGGACCCGAGTTCGATACGCAGTATTTT. Translated, it gives CASRRLAGGPEFDTQYF.

The V and J genes are TRBV6-1 and TRBJ2-5; TRBD2 is a possible D gene (6 bases). V lost 7 bases and J lost 5, with 17 bases in between. Germline V gene sequence: CDR1 MNHNS, CDR2 SASEGT. The length of the CDR3 is 14 residues. The CDR3 reads CASTLGLSGETQYF. CDR3 in DNA: TGTGCCAGCACCTTGGGACTTAGTGGGGAGACCCAGTACTTC.

The chain employs TRBV5-1 and TRBJ2-1; D is undetermined. The length of the CDR3 is 17 residues. Germline CDR1 reads SGHRS; CDR2 reads YFSETQ. V dropped 4 bases and J dropped 3 bases, with 20 bases sitting between them. As DNA, the CDR3 is TGCGCCAGCAGCCGATTTGTCAGTCCGGTCATCTACAATGAGCAGTTCTTC. Translation gives CASSRFVSPVIYNEQFF.

V usage is TRBV5-6 and J usage is TRBJ1-2; D might be TRBD1 (6 bases). Germline CDR1 is SGHDT and CDR2 is YYEEEE. The length of the CDR3 is 13 residues. V lost 6 bases and J lost 2, with 11 bases in between. CDR3 loop: CASTRGGNYGYTF. The DNA of the CDR3 is TGTGCCAGCACCCGCGGGGGCAACTATGGCTACACCTTC.

This clone has just one count. J is TRBJ2-5 and V is TRBV7-9; 9 bases line up with TRBD1. Germline-derived CDR1 and CDR2 are SEHNR and FQNEAQ (reference sequence). The CDR3 has 17 residues. The J segment lost 5 bases and the V segment lost 3 bases, leaving 13 bases of the junction unmatched. The CDR3 loop is CASSFSHSGQGWETQYF. The CDR3 region has the DNA TGTGCCAGCAGCTTCTCGCACTCGGGACAGGGCTGGGAGACCCAGTACTTC.

The J gene is TRBJ2-3, the V gene TRBV5-1; D perhaps matches TRBD2 (6 bases). This CDR3 is 18 amino acids long. The V end lost 2 bases, the J end lost 3 bases, and 22 bases lay between the germline ends. Germline V gene sequence: CDR1 SGHRS, CDR2 YFSETQ. The CDR3 loop is CASSFTAVGGSRTDTQYF. For the CDR3, the DNA is TGCGCCAGCAGCTTTACCGCCGTCGGAGGGTCCCGGACAGATACGCAGTATTTT. Supplemented by reference TRBV5-1 and TRBJ2-3, the full variable domain reads KAGVTQTPRYLIKTRGQQVTLSCSPISGHRSVSWYQQTPGQGLQFLFEYFSETQRNKGNFPGRFSGRQFSNSRSEMNVSTLELGDSALYLCASSFTAVGGSRTDTQYFGPGTRLTVL.

The genes are TRBV25-1 and TRBJ2-5, with no clear D. The CDR3 extends over 14 amino acids. The V end was cut by 3 bases, the J end by 4 bases, with 12 bases between. Per germline, CDR1 MGHDK and CDR2 SYGVNS. The CDR3 protein is CASSDLRLGETQYF. The CDR3 bases are TGTGCCAGCAGTGATCTACGGTTGGGAGAGACCCAGTACTTC. The full variable domain, rest sourced from reference TRBV25-1 and TRBJ2-5, is EADIYQTPRYLVIGTGKKITLECSQTMGHDKMYWYQQDPGMELHLIHYSYGVNSTEKGDLSSESTVSRIRTEHFPLTLESARPSHTSQYLCASSDLRLGETQYFGPGTRLLVL.

The chain is built from TRBV27 and TRBJ1-3; TRBD1 agrees at 7 bases. CDR1 is MNHEY and CDR2 is SMNVEV in the germline V gene (reference sequence). The V gene end was trimmed by 8 bases and the J gene end by 0 bases; junction bases not matched to a gene: 7. CDR3 size: 15 residues. The CDR3 nucleotides are TGTGCCAGCGGACCGACAGGGCTCTCTGGAAACACCATATATTTT. Residues: CASGPTGLSGNTIYF.

J is TRBJ2-4 and V is TRBV6-1; 11 positions match TRBD1. Germline CDR1 MNHNS, CDR2 SASEGT. V lost 5 bases to trimming and J lost 6 bases; unmatched junction nucleotides: 6. This CDR3 comprises 15 residues. The CDR3 nucleotides are TGTGCCAGCAGTTTTGGGACAGGGGGGGCAAACATTCAGTACTTC. Its translation: CASSFGTGGANIQYF.

This rearrangement joins TRBV6-6 to TRBJ1-5, with TRBD1 matching 9 bases. The trim removed 0 bases at V and 5 bases at J, leaving 5 bases unmatched. The CDR3 has 16 amino acids. The germline CDR1 and CDR2 sequences are MNHNY and SVGAGI (reference sequence). The CDR3 DNA sequence: TGTGCCAGCAGTTACTCAACAGGGGGCTTAGATCAGCCCCAGCATTTT. Its protein is CASSYSTGGLDQPQHF.

CDR3 amino acids: CASSLFRRIETEAFF. In nucleotides, the CDR3 is TGTGCCAGCAGTTTATTCAGGAGGATTGAGACTGAAGCTTTCTTT. This chain connects TRBV28 to TRBJ1-1; D not certain. V was clipped by 1 base and J by 5 bases, with 14 bases between them. Germline CDR1 and CDR2: MDHEN and SYDVKM. The CDR3 runs 15 residues. The whole variable domain, filled in from reference TRBV28 and TRBJ1-1, reads DVKVTQSSRYLVKRTGEKVFLECVQDMDHENMFWYRQDPGLGLRLIYFSYDVKMKEKGDIPEGYSVSREKKERFSLILESASTNQTSMYLCASSLFRRIETEAFFGQGTRLTVV.

This clone was detected only a few times. This chain links TRBV6-5 with TRBJ1-1; D remains unclear. V lost 8 bases, J lost 4 bases, and 14 bases lay in between. Per the germline V gene, CDR1 is MNHEY and CDR2 is SVGAGI. This CDR3 has 13 residues. The CDR3 nucleotides are TGTGCCAGCCATAGGTTGGGGAGCACTGAAGCTTTCTTT. This gives the protein CASHRLGSTEAFF.

This clone has just one count. The chain carries TRBV28 and TRBJ2-1, with TRBD2 identical over 12 bases. The germline V gene encodes CDR1 MDHEN and CDR2 SYDVKM. The CDR3 is made up of 15 amino acids. The V gene end was trimmed by 2 bases and the J gene end by 4 bases; junction bases not matched to a gene: 0. The CDR3 sequence: CASSLGTSGYNEQFF. The CDR3, as DNA: TGTGCCAGCAGTTTAGGGACTAGCGGGTACAATGAGCAGTTCTTC.

The gene calls are TRBV6-5 and TRBJ2-5; tentatively, D is TRBD1 (5 bases). The CDR3 spans 13 residues. V shed 0 bases and J shed 4 bases, with 6 bases lying between them. Germline CDR1 and CDR2: MNHEY and SVGAGI. The CDR3 reads CASSYSRGETQYF. The CDR3 region has the DNA TGTGCCAGCAGTTACTCAAGGGGAGAGACCCAGTACTTC.

The V gene is TRBV30, the J gene TRBJ1-2, with a tentative D call TRBD1 (5 bases). The CDR3 spans 15 residues. Trimming cost V 0 bases and J 5 bases, with 16 bases left between them. CDR1 GTSNPN and CDR2 SVGIG come from the germline V gene (reference sequence). The CDR3, as DNA: TGTGCCTGGAGTGTACGGGGGAAGGTCGGATATGGCTACACCTTC. This encodes CAWSVRGKVGYGYTF.

This clone was seen just once. The chain combines TRBV7-3 with TRBJ2-5; possibly TRBD1 or TRBD2 for D (5 bases each). Between the trimmed V and J ends, which lost 5 bases and 9 bases, there was a span of 19 bases. CDR1 SGHTA and CDR2 FQGTGA come from the germline V gene. This CDR3 region has 14 residues. CDR3 sequence reads: CASSPRRGVLAQYF. As DNA, the CDR3 is TGTGCCAGCAGCCCTCGACGGGGCGTGTTGGCCCAGTACTTC.

This clone occurred once. The J gene is TRBJ1-2, the V gene TRBV11-2; 7 nucleotides line up with TRBD1. This CDR3 contains 16 residues. Germline V lookup: CDR1 SGHAT, CDR2 FQNNGV. Germline trimming cut 5 bases from V and 8 bases from J; bases unmatched to any gene: 17. The CDR3 region has the DNA TGTGCCAGCAGCGCAATCCAGGGACAGACCTATGGAGGCTACACCTTC. Its protein is CASSAIQGQTYGGYTF. The complete variable domain, with remaining parts taken from reference TRBV11-2 and TRBJ1-2, reads EAGVAQSPRYKIIEKRQSVAFWCNPISGHATLYWYQQILGQGPKLLIQFQNNGVVDDSQLPKDRFSAERLKGVDSTLKIQPAKLEDSAVYLCASSAIQGQTYGGYTFGSGTRLTVV.

The CDR3 nucleotides are TGTGCCAGCAGTTCAGGACAGGGGAGATGGGAGACCCAGTACTTC. Its protein product is CASSSGQGRWETQYF. This chain uses TRBV6-6 with TRBJ2-5; 9 bases line up with TRBD1. V dropped 4 bases and J dropped 5; count of bases not matched to a gene: 8. Germline CDR1 and CDR2: MNHNY and SVGAGI (reference sequence). The CDR3 sequence is 15 residues long.

This clone has a handful of counts. The V call is TRBV5-1, the J call TRBJ1-1; D call uncertain. This CDR3 is 14 amino acids long. CDR1 and CDR2 (germline): SGHRS, YFSETQ. V was cut by 1 base and J by 2 bases, with 9 bases left in between. The CDR3 region has the DNA TGCGCCAGCAGCTTGAACCCCGCCAACACTGAAGCTTTCTTT. It yields the protein CASSLNPANTEAFF.

The J gene is TRBJ1-5, the V gene TRBV15; D unresolved. V lost 0 bases to trimming and J lost 7 bases, with 7 bases between them. In germline, CDR1 is LNHNV, CDR2 YYDKDF (reference sequence). The CDR3 runs 13 residues. Written as DNA, the CDR3 is TGTGCCACCAGCAGAGATTTGGGCCAGCCCCAGCATTTT. This gives the protein CATSRDLGQPQHF.

On this clone itself: One junction end disagrees with the germline gene, perhaps due to a read error. The V and J genes are TRBV4-1 and TRBJ2-5; D uncertain. CDR3 length: 11 residues. CDR1 and CDR2 (germline): MGHRA, YSYEKL. The CDR3 sequence is CASSQAETQYF. As DNA, the CDR3 is TGTGCCAGCAGCCAGGCTGAGACCCAGTACTTC.